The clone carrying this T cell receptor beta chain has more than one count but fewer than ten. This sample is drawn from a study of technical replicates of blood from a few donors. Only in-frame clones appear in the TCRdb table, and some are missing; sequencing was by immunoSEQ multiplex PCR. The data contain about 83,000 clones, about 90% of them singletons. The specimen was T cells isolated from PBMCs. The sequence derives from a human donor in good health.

CDR3 nucleotide sequence: TGCGCCAGCAGCTGGAGGGGATCGGGGAACACTGAAGCTTTCTTT. It codes for CASSWRGSGNTEAFF. The chain recombines TRBV5-1 with TRBJ1-1, with a possible D match to TRBD1 (5 bases). Germline lookup yields CDR1 SGHRS and CDR2 YFSETQ. V lost 3 bases and J lost 1, with 13 bases in between. This CDR3 spans 15 amino acids.